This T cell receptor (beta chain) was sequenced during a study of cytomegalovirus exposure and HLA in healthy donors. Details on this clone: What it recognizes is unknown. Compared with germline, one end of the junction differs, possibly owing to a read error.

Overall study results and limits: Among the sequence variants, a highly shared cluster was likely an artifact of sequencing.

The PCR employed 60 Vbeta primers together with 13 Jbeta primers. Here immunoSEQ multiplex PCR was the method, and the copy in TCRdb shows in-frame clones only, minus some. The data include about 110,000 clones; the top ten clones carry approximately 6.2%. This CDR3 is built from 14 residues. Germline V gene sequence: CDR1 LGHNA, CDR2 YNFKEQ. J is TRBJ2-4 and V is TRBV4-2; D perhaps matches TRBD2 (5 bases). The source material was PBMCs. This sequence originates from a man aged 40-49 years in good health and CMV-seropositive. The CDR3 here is CASSQDVFGTDLIF. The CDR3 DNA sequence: TGTGCCAGCAGCCAAGACGTGTTTGGTACGGACTTAATATTC.